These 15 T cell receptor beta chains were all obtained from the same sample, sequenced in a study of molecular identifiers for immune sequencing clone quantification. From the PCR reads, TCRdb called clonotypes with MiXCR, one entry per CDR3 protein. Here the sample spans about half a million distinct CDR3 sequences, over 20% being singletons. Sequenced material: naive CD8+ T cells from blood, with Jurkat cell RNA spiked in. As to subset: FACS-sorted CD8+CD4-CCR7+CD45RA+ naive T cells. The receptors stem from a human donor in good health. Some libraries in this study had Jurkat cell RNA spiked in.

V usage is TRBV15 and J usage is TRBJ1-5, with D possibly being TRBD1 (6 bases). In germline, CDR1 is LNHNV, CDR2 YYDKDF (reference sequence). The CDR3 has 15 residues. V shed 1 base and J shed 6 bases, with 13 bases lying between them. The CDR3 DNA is TGTGCCACCAGCAGAGTGAGGGGGGAGACTCAGCCCCAGCATTTT. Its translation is CATSRVRGETQPQHF. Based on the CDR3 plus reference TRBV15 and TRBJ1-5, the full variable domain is DAMVIQNPRYQVTQFGKPVTLSCSQTLNHNVMYWYQQKSSQAPKLLFHYYDKDFNNEADTPDNFQSRRPNTSFCFLDIRSPGLGDTAMYLCATSRVRGETQPQHFGDGTRLSIL.

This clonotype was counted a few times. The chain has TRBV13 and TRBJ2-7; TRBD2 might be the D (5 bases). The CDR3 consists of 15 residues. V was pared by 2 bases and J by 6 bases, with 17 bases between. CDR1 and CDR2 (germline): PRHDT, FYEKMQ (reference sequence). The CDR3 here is CASSLKGVLVGEQYF. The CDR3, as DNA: TGTGCCAGCAGCTTAAAGGGAGTTTTGGTTGGCGAGCAGTACTTC.

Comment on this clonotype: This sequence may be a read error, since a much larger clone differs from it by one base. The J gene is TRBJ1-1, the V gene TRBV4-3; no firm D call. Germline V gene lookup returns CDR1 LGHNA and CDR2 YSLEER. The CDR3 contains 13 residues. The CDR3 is CANSHRLNTEAFF. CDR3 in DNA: TGCGCCAACAGCCACCGGTTGAACACTGAAGCTTTCTTT.

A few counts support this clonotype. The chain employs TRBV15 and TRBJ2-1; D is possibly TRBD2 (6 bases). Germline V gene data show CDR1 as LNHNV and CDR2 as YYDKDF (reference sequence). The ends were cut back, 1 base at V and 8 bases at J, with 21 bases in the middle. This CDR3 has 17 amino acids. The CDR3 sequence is CATSRVEFENAGHEQFF. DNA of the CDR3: TGTGCCACCAGCAGAGTGGAGTTTGAGAATGCGGGACATGAGCAGTTCTTC. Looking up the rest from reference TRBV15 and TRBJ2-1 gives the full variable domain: DAMVIQNPRYQVTQFGKPVTLSCSQTLNHNVMYWYQQKSSQAPKLLFHYYDKDFNNEADTPDNFQSRRPNTSFCFLDIRSPGLGDTAMYLCATSRVEFENAGHEQFFGPGTRLTVL.

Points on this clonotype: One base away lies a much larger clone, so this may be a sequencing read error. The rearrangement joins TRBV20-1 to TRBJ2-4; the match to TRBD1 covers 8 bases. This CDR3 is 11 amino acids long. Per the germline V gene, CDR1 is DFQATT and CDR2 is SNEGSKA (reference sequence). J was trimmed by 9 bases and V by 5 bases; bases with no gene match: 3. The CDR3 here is CSADRGSIQYF. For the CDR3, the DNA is TGCAGTGCTGACAGGGGAAGCATTCAGTACTTC.

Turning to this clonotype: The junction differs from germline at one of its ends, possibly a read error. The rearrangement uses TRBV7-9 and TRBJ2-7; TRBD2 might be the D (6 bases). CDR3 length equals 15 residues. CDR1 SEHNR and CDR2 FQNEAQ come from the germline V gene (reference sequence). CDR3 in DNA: TGTGCCGGCAGCTTAGCGCCCGGGGGATCCTACGAGCAGTACTTC. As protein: CAGSLAPGGSYEQYF.

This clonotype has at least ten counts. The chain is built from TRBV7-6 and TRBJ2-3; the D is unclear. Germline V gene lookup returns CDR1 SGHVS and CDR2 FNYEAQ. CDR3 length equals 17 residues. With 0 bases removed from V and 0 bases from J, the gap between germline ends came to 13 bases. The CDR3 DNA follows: TGTGCCAGCAGCTTAGCGTCGGGCGCACCCAGCACAGATACGCAGTATTTT. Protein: CASSLASGAPSTDTQYF.

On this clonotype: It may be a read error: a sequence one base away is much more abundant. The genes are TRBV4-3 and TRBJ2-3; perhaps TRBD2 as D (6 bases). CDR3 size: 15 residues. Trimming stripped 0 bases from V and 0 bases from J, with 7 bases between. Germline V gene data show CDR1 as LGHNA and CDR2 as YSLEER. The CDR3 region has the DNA TGCGCCAGCAGCCAAGATAGCGGTAGCACAGATACGCAGTATTTT. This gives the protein CASSQDSGSTDTQYF.

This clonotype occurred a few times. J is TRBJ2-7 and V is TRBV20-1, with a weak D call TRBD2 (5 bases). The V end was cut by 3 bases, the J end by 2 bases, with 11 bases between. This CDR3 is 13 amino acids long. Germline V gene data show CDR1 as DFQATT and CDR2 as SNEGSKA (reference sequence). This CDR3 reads CSARDLKAYEQYF. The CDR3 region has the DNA TGCAGTGCTAGGGACTTAAAGGCCTACGAGCAGTACTTC.

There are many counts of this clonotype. The CDR3 protein is CASSVGSRTSESRGDAQYF. The CDR3 coding sequence is TGTGCCAGCAGCGTAGGGTCCAGGACTAGCGAGTCCCGCGGGGATGCGCAGTATTTT. The genes are TRBV9 and TRBJ2-3, with 9 bases identical to TRBD2. Trimming removed 0 bases from V and 10 bases from J; junction bases left unmatched: 21. The CDR3 covers 19 residues. From germline, CDR1 is SGDLS and CDR2 YYNGEE.

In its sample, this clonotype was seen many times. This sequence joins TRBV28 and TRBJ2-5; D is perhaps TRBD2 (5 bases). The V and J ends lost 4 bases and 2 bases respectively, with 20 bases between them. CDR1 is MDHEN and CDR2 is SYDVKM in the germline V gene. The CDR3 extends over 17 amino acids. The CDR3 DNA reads TGTGCCAGCAGTTCCCAGAGGGCCGGACGCGAACAAGAGACCCAGTACTTC. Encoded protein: CASSSQRAGREQETQYF.

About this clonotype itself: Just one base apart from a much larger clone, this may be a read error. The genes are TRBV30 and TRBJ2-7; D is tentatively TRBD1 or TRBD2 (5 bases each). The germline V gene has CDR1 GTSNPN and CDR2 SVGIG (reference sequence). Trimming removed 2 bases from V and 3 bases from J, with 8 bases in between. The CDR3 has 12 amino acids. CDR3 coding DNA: TGTGCCTGGAGTTTGGGGGACTACGAGCAGTACTTC. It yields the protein CAWSLGDYEQYF.

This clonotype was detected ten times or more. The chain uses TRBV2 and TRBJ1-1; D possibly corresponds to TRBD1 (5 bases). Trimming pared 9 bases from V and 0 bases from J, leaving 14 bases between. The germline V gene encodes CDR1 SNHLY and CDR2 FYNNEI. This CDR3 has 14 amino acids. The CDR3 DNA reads TGTGCCAGGGGTAAGACAGACATGAACACTGAAGCTTTCTTT. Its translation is CARGKTDMNTEAFF.

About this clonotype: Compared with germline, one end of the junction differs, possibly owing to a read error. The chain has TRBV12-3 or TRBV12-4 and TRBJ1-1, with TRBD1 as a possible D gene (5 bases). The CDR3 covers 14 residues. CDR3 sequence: CASSLAWQGTEVFF. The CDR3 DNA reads TGTGCCAGCAGTTTGGCCTGGCAGGGCACTGAAGTTTTCTTT.

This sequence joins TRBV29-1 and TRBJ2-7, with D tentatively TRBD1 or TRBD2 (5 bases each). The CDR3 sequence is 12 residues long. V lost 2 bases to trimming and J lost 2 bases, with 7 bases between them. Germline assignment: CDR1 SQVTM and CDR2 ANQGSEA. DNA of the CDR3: TGCAGCGTTGAATCGGGGCCCTACGAGCAGTACTTC. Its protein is CSVESGPYEQYF.